Included here is one T cell receptor beta chain sequence, with context. Antigen specificity is unknown. Terminally differentiated effector memory CD45RA+ cells were excluded by CCR7 positive selection of CD45RO-negative cells. Only Caucasian adults living in Nashville, Tennessee made up the donor group. CDR3 length: 14 residues. With 6 bases removed from V and 3 bases from J, the gap between germline ends came to 15 bases. The germline V gene encodes CDR1 MNHEY and CDR2 SVGAGI. The sample is drawn from a study of shared clonotypes between healthy human individuals. Clones were read by immunoSEQ multiplex PCR, and TCRdb kept only the in-frame ones, dropping some. The data show around 650,000 clones, with roughly 96% seen just once and 0.11% held by the top ten. Overall study results and limits: Measured sharing among donors was expected to vary with sequencing depth.

The chain joins TRBV6-5 to TRBJ2-7; D is undetermined. The sequencing input was naive CD8+ T cells sorted from blood. The TCR sequence derives from a woman aged 25 to 39 in good health. The CDR3 DNA is TGTGCCAGCAGCCCCCGGACCCCACACTACGAGCAGTACTTC. Translating it yields CASSPRTPHYEQYF.